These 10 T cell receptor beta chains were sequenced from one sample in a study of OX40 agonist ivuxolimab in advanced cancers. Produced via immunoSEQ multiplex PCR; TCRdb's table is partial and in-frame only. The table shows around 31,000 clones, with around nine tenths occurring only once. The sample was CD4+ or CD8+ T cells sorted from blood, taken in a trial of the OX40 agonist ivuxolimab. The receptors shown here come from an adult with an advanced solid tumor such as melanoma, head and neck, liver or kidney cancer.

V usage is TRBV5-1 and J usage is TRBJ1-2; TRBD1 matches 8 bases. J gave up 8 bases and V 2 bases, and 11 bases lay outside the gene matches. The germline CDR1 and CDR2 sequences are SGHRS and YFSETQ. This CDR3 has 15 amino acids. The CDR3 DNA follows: TGCGCCAGCAGCTTCCGGGACAGGACCGTTGGAGGCTACACCTTC. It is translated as CASSFRDRTVGGYTF.

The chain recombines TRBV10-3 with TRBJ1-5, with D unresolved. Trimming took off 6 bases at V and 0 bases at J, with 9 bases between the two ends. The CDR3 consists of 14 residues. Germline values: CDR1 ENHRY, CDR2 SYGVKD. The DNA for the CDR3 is TGTGCCATCAGGAGCGGGATTAGCAATCAGCCCCAGCATTTT. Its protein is CAIRSGISNQPQHF.

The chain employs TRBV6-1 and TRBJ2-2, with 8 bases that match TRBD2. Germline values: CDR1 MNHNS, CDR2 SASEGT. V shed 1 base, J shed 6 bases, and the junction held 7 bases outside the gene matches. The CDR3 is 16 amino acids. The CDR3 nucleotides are TGTGCCAGCAGTGAAGGAGCGGGGGACCCCCCCGGGGAGCTGTTTTTT. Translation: CASSEGAGDPPGELFF.

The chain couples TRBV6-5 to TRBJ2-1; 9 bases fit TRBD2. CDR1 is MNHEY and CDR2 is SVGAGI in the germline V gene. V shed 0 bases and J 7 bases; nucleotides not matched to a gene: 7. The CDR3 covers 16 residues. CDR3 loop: CASSYSASGEGNEQFF. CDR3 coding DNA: TGTGCCAGCAGTTACTCGGCTAGCGGGGAGGGAAATGAGCAGTTCTTC.

The CDR3 sequence: CSVEGDSHEQFF. CDR3 nucleotides: TGCAGCGTTGAAGGGGATAGCCATGAGCAGTTCTTC. V gene TRBV29-1 combines with J gene TRBJ2-1; no clear D gene. The V end lost 1 base, the J end lost 8 bases, and 9 bases lay between the germline ends. The CDR3 sequence is 12 residues long. CDR1 SQVTM and CDR2 ANQGSEA come from the germline V gene.

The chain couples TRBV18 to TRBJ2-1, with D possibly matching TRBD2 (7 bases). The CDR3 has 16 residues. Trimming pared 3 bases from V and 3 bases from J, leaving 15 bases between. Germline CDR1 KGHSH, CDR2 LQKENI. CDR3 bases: TGTGCCAGCTCACCGGGAGGGGGACTCCTCTACAATGAGCAGTTCTTC. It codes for CASSPGGGLLYNEQFF.

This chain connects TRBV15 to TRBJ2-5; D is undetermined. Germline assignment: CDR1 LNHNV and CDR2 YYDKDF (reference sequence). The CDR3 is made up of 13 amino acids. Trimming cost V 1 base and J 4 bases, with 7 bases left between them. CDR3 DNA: TGTGCCACCAGCAGAGGAAGAGGAGAGACCCAGTACTTC. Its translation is CATSRGRGETQYF.

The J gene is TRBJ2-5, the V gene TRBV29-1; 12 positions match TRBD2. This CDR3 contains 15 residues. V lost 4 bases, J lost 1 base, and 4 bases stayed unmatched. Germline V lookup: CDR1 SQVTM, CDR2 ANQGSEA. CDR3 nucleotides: TGCAGCGTTGTCCTAGCGGGAGGGCCCCAAGAGACCCAGTACTTC. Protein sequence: CSVVLAGGPQETQYF.

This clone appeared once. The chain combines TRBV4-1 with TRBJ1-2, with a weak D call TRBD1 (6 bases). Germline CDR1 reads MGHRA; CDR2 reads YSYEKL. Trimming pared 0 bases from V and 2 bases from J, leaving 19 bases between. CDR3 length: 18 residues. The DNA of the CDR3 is TGCGCCAGCAGCCAAGAAAAGAGTAACAGGGTGGAGAACTATGGCTACACCTTC. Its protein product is CASSQEKSNRVENYGYTF.

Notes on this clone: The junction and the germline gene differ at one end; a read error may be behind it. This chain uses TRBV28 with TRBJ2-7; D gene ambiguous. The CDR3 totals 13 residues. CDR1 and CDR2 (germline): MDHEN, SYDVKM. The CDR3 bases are TGTGCCAGCAGTCGAACAGAACCGTACGTGCAGTACTTC. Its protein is CASSRTEPYVQYF.